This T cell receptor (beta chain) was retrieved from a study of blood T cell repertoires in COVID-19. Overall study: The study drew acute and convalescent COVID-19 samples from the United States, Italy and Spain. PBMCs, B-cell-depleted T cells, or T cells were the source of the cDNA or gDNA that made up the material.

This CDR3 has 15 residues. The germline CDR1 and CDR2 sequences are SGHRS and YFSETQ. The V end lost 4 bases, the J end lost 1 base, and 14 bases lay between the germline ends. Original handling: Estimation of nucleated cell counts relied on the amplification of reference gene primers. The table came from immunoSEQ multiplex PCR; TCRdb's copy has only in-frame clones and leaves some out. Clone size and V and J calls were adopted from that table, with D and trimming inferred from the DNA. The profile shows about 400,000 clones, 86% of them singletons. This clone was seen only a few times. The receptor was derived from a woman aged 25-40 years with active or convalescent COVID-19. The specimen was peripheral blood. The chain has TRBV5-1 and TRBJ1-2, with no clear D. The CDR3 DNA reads TGCGCCAGCAGCCGGAAAGACGGAGATAACTATGGCTACACCTTC. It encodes CASSRKDGDNYGYTF.